What follows is one T cell receptor beta chain and its context. The antigen remains unidentified. Within the CD8+ T cell compartment, naive cells were CD45RO-CCR7+CD27+CD95-. This record belongs to a study of CXCR3-negative and CXCR3-positive naive CD8 T cells. 5' RACE with UMI labels generated the TRB cDNA libraries. TCRdb processed the 5' RACE reads again and assigns one entry to each CDR3 protein, with no DNA. Seen in this sample are tens of thousands of distinct CDR3 sequences; the ten most common clones hold about 1%. Study conclusions and caveats: CXCR3 expression dropped partially after cryopreservation, and most assays relied on fresh PBMCs. In CXCR3-positive naive cells, the TRB CDR3s were more hydrophobic than in CXCR3-negative naive cells.

Sequenced material: naive CXCR3- CD8+ T cells from blood. Subset denoted: CD45RO-CCR7+CD27+CD95- naive CD8+ T cells lacking CXCR3 (TNR3-). The sequence derives from a human donor in good health. Some clones in this sample may be carry-over from other donors' samples.

CDR3 sequence: CASSLTHRMTRHHTEAFF. The chain joins TRBV28 to TRBJ1-1. The CDR3 is 18 amino acids. CDR1 is MDHEN, CDR2 SYDVKM, per germline.